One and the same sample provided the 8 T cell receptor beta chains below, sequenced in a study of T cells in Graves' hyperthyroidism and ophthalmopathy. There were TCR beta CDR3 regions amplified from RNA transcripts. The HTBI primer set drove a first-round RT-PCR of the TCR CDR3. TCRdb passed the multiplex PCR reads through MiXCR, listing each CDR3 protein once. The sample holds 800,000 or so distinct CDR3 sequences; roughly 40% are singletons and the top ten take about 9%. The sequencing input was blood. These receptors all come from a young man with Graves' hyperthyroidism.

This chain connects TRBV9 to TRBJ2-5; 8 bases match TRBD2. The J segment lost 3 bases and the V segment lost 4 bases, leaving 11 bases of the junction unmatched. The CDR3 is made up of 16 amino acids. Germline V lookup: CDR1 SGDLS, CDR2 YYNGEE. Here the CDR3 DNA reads TGTGCCAGCAGCCCCTGGGGTAGCGGGGCCGAAGAGACCCAGTACTTC. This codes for CASSPWGSGAEETQYF.

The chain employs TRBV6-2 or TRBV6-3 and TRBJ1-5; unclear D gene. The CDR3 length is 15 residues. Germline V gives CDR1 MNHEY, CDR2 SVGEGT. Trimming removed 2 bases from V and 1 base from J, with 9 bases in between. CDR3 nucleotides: TGTGCCAGCAGTTACCGGGCCGGAAGCAATCAGCCCCAGCATTTT. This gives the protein CASSYRAGSNQPQHF.

CDR3 DNA sequence: TGCGCCAGCAGCTTGGCCGTGACAGGAGCCTACGAGCAGTACTTC. It yields the protein CASSLAVTGAYEQYF. This chain connects TRBV5-1 to TRBJ2-7; possibly TRBD1 for D (6 bases). Germline CDR1 and CDR2: SGHRS and YFSETQ. There are 15 residues in the CDR3. V was trimmed by 0 bases and J by 2 bases, leaving 12 bases between them.

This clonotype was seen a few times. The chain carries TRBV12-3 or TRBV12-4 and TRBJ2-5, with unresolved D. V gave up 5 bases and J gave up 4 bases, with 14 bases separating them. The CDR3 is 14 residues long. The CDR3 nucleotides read TGTGCCAGCAGTCCCACAAATGTCTTAGAGACCCAGTACTTC. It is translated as CASSPTNVLETQYF.

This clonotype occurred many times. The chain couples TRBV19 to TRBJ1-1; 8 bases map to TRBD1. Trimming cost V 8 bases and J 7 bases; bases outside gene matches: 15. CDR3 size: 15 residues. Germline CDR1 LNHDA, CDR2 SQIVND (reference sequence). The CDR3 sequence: CASYEVDRGDGEAFF. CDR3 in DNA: TGTGCCAGTTACGAAGTCGACAGGGGCGATGGTGAAGCTTTCTTT.

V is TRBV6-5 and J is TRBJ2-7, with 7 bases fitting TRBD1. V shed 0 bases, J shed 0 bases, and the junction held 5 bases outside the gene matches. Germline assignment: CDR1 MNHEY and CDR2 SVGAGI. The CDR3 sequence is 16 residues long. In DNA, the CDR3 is TGTGCCAGCAGTTACTCGACAGGGATGTCCTCCTACGAGCAGTACTTC. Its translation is CASSYSTGMSSYEQYF.

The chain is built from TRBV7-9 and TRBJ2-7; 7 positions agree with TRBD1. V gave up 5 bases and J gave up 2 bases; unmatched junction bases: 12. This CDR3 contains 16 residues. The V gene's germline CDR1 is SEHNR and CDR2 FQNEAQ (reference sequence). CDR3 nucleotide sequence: TGTGCCAGCAGCCCCCGCCCGGGACAGCAGGCCTACGAGCAGTACTTC. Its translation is CASSPRPGQQAYEQYF.

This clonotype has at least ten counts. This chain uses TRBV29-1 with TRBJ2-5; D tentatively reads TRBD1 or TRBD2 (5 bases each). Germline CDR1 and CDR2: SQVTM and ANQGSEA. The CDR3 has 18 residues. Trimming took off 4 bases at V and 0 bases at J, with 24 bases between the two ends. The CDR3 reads CSVVLGTHNDVYQETQYF. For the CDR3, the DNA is TGCAGCGTTGTCTTAGGGACCCACAACGATGTGTACCAAGAGACCCAGTACTTC.